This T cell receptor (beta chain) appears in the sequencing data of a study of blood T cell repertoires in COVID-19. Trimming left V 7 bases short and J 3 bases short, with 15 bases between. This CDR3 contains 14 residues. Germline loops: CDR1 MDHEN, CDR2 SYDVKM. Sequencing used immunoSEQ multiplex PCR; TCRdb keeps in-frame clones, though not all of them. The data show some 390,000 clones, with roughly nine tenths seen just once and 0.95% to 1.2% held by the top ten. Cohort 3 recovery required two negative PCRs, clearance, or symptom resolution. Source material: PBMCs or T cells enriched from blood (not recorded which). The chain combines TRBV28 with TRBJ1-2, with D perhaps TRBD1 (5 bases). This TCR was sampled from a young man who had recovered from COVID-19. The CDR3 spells CASTIRGGDYGYTF. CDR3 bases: TGTGCCAGCACTATACGGGGGGGGGACTATGGCTACACCTTC.